The rows below give T cell receptor beta chains drawn from one sample of a study of cytomegalovirus exposure and HLA in healthy donors. Assay: immunoSEQ multiplex PCR; the TCRdb copy retains only in-frame clones and omits some. There are 150,000 to 200,000 clones in the sample; roughly 82% occur only once, and roughly 1.5% lies in the top ten. Sequenced material: PBMCs. These receptors all come from a woman between 18 and 30 years old in good health and CMV-seronegative. CDR3s include the opening cysteine and the closing phenylalanine or tryptophan. D genes are given only for firm matches. A row's size may be missing; if present it is once, few, many or a size class.

j_call clone_size v_call d_call cdr3_aa cdr3_nt
TRBJ1-6 - TRBV19 - CASSIDAGFSYNSPLHF TGTGCCAGTAGTATAGATGCAGGGTTCTCCTATAATTCACCCCTCCACTTT
TRBJ2-1 - TRBV4-1 TRBD1 CASSQPYRGSWDEQFF TGCGCCAGCAGCCAACCCTACAGGGGGTCATGGGATGAGCAGTTCTTC
TRBJ1-1 - TRBV7-9 - CASSLRGGTEAFF TGTGCCAGCAGCTTAAGGGGCGGAACTGAAGCTTTCTTT
TRBJ1-4 - TRBV5-4 TRBD1 CASSLGVGQGGGELFF TGTGCCAGCAGCTTGGGAGTTGGACAGGGGGGAGGGGAACTGTTTTTT
TRBJ1-2 - TRBV29-1 TRBD1 CSVDLRDRPQYGYTF TGCAGCGTTGACCTCCGGGACAGACCTCAGTATGGCTACACCTTC
TRBJ1-4 - TRBV7-9 - CASSPWGRDEKLFF TGTGCCAGCAGCCCTTGGGGGAGGGATGAAAAACTGTTTTTT
TRBJ1-5 - TRBV15 TRBD1 CATSGGQGSNQPQHF TGTGCCACCAGCGGAGGACAGGGAAGCAATCAGCCCCAGCATTTT
TRBJ2-6 - TRBV19 TRBD1 CASSILRDRGRGANVLTF TGTGCCAGTAGTATCTTACGGGACAGGGGGCGCGGGGCCAACGTCCTGACTTTC
TRBJ2-5 - TRBV30 TRBD2 CAWSVSGGAGETQYF TGTGCCTGGAGTGTTAGCGGGGGGGCGGGAGAGACCCAGTACTTC
TRBJ2-7 - TRBV10-3 TRBD2 CAISDGLAGAVHEQYF TGTGCCATCAGTGACGGACTAGCGGGGGCGGTCCACGAGCAGTACTTC
TRBJ2-3 once TRBV4-1 - CASSQRPWGDTDTQYF TGCGCCAGCAGCCAAAGACCGTGGGGGGACACAGATACGCAGTATTTT
TRBJ2-7 once TRBV14 - CASSQEATGYLEQYF TGTGCCAGCAGCCAAGAAGCTACAGGTTATTTGGAGCAGTACTTC
TRBJ2-3 - TRBV9 - CASSVGAAITDTQYF TGTGCCAGCAGCGTAGGGGCAGCAATCACAGATACGCAGTATTTT
TRBJ1-6 few TRBV9 - CASSVGEASPLHF TGTGCCAGCAGCGTAGGGGAGGCTTCACCCCTCCACTTT
TRBJ2-1 - TRBV9 - CASSSEVFGSYNEQFF TGTGCCAGCAGCTCGGAGGTTTTTGGCTCCTACAATGAGCAGTTCTTC
TRBJ2-6 - TRBV27 TRBD1 CASGPPGTGTGANVLTF TGTGCCAGCGGCCCGCCCGGGACAGGGACCGGGGCCAACGTCCTGACTTTC
TRBJ1-6 - TRBV9 - CASSTTWTANSPLHF TGTGCCAGCAGCACAACGTGGACAGCTAATTCACCCCTCCACTTT
TRBJ1-4 - TRBV5-4 - CASSLATNEKLFF TGTGCCAGCAGCCTTGCAACTAATGAAAAACTGTTTTTT
TRBJ2-7 - TRBV5-4 - CASSSTEIAAVYEQYF TGTGCCAGCAGCTCGACTGAGATCGCGGCGGTTTACGAGCAGTACTTC
TRBJ1-6 - TRBV19 - CASSIARSQGGSPLHF TGTGCCAGTAGTATAGCGCGATCACAAGGGGGTTCACCCCTCCACTTT
TRBJ2-5 - TRBV29-1 - CSVEWGENQETQYF TGCAGCGTTGAGTGGGGGGAAAACCAAGAGACCCAGTACTTC